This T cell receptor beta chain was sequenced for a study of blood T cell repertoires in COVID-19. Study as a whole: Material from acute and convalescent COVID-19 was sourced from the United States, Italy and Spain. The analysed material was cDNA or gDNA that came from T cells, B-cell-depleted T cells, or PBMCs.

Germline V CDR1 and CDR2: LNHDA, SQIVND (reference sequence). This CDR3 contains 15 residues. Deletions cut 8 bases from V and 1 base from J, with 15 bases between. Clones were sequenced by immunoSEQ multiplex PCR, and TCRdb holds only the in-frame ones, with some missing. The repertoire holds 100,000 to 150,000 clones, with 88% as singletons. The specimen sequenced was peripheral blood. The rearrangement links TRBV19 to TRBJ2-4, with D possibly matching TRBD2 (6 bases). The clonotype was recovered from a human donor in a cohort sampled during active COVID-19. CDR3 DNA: TGTGCCAGTCCCACTAGCCTCGACGCCAAAAACATTCAGTACTTC. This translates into CASPTSLDAKNIQYF.